This TCR beta chain was identified during a study of blood T cell repertoires in COVID-19. Looking at the study overall: Samples of COVID-19 (acute and convalescent) were obtained from the United States, Italy and Spain. T cells, B-cell-depleted T cells, or PBMCs supplied cDNA or gDNA.

The ends lost 5 bases at V and 7 bases at J; junction bases unmatched: 10. The length of the CDR3 is 15 residues. Looked up from germline, CDR1 is LNHDA and CDR2 is SQIVND (reference sequence). As handled by the study authors: Estimation of nucleated cell counts was performed using reference gene primer amplification. Sequenced by immunoSEQ multiplex PCR; TCRdb stores in-frame clones only, minus some. D and trimming come from the DNA, and the V and J calls and clone size come from that table. The data contain 100,000 to 150,000 clones, approximately 90% of them seen just once; the ten biggest clones take up less than 20%.

This clonotype was obtained from a man in his fifties or sixties with active or convalescent COVID-19. V is TRBV19 and J is TRBJ1-2; 10 bases are shared with TRBD1. Sequencing was done on a sample of peripheral blood. The DNA of the CDR3 is TGTGCCAGTAGTGCGGGACAGGGGACCAATGGTGGCTACACCTTC. Translated, it gives CASSAGQGTNGGYTF.